The 27 T cell receptor beta chains below were found in one sample sequenced in a study of immune heterogeneity within non-small cell lung tumors. The authors used roughly 650 ng of bulk tumor genomic DNA per sample as template. Several biopsies were collected from each primary tumor during surgery. They were spaced as far apart as possible within the tumor mass. Patients with untreated, newly diagnosed non-small cell lung cancer underwent curative surgery. In a multiplex PCR, 32 V and 13 J primers amplified TCR beta CDR3. TCRdb passed the multiplex PCR reads through MiXCR, listing each CDR3 protein once. The sample yields roughly 13,000 distinct CDR3 sequences, 23% seen once. The sample taken for sequencing was lung tumor tissue. These receptors all stem from a man between 50 and 59 years old with non-small cell lung cancer.

A word on this clonotype: Given a much more abundant clone one base away, this may be a read error. The V call is TRBV30, the J call TRBJ2-3; possible D gene TRBD1, 5 bases. The length of the CDR3 is 15 residues. Germline V gene lookup returns CDR1 GTSNPN and CDR2 SVGIG (reference sequence). The CDR3 DNA reads TGTGCCTGGAGTGTAAGTGGCAGGGAAGCAGATACGAAGTATTTT. Its translation: CAWSVSGREADTKYF. The complete variable domain, with remaining parts taken from reference TRBV30 and TRBJ2-3, reads SQTIHQWPATLVQPVGSPLSLECTVEGTSNPNLYWYRQAAGRGLQLLFYSVGIGQISSEVPQNLSASRPQDRQFILSSKKLLLSDSGFYLCAWSVSGREADTKYFGPGTRLTVL.

Of note for this clonotype: This sequence may be a read error, since a much larger clone differs from it by one base. The V gene is TRBV20-1, the J gene TRBJ2-7; a weak D match, TRBD2 (7 bases). Germline CDR1 and CDR2: DFQATT and SNEGSKA (reference sequence). CDR3 length: 15 residues. CDR3 coding DNA: TGCAGTGCTAGCTTTGGGGGGGGGCAAAAACACGAGCTGTACTTC. It specifies CSASFGGGQKHELYF.

This clonotype has ten or more counts. This sequence joins TRBV20-1 and TRBJ1-4, with TRBD1 as a possible D gene (5 bases). The CDR3 is 11 residues long. Between the trimmed V and J ends, which lost 5 bases and 6 bases, there was a span of 7 bases. The germline V gene has CDR1 DFQATT and CDR2 SNEGSKA (reference sequence). CDR3 in amino acids: CSAGTDEKLFF. The CDR3 DNA reads TGCAGTGCTGGGACGGATGAAAAACTGTTTTTT.

This clonotype was counted ten times or more. The chain is built from TRBV28 and TRBJ1-2; 11 bases agree with TRBD1. In germline, CDR1 is MDHEN, CDR2 SYDVKM. The CDR3 is made up of 14 amino acids. V lost 7 bases and J lost 8; bases outside the gene matches: 9. The CDR3 sequence is CASNVGQGARGYTF. CDR3 nucleotides: TGTGCCAGCAACGTAGGACAGGGGGCGCGAGGCTACACCTTC.

Comments on this clonotype: Sequence at one end of the junction differs from germline and may be a read error. This chain connects TRBV19 to TRBJ2-3; 10 positions match TRBD2. CDR3 length equals 15 residues. In germline, CDR1 is LNHDA, CDR2 SQIVND (reference sequence). The CDR3 DNA follows: TGTGCCAGTAGTATTGAGCGGGGGGGCACAGATGCGCAGTATTTT. Protein sequence: CASSIERGGTDAQYF.

In its sample, this clonotype was seen many times. The CDR3 here is CASSFQDPRLRTGELFF. Written as DNA, the CDR3 is TGTGCCAGCAGTTTTCAGGACCCTAGACTACGCACCGGGGAGCTGTTTTTT. The rearrangement links TRBV12-3 or TRBV12-4 to TRBJ2-2; D perhaps matches TRBD2 (5 bases). The CDR3 runs to 17 residues. Deletions cut 3 bases from V and 4 bases from J, with 18 bases between.

This clonotype was seen at least ten times. The chain joins TRBV20-1 to TRBJ1-1, with TRBD1 as a possible D gene (5 bases). This CDR3 contains 14 residues. V lost 4 bases, J lost 5 bases, and 17 bases lay in between. The germline V gene has CDR1 DFQATT and CDR2 SNEGSKA (reference sequence). In DNA form, the CDR3 reads TGCAGTGCTATAAGCAGGGTGGTGAGGACTGAAGCTTTCTTT. This gives the protein CSAISRVVRTEAFF.

This clonotype was counted many times. This chain connects TRBV12-3 or TRBV12-4 to TRBJ1-1, with D hard to call. The CDR3 has 13 amino acids. Trimming stripped 7 bases from V and 4 bases from J, with 13 bases between. The CDR3 is CASTPNSVTEAFF. The CDR3 nucleotides are TGTGCCAGCACCCCCAATAGTGTCACTGAAGCTTTCTTT.

A word on this clonotype: A much larger clonotype is one base distant, so this may be a read error. V gene TRBV6-1 combines with J gene TRBJ1-3; D not resolved. There are 15 residues in the CDR3. Germline V gives CDR1 MNHNS, CDR2 SASEGT. The CDR3 DNA reads TGTGCCACCAAGTACAGTCTATCCTCTGGAAGCACCATATATTTT. As protein: CATKYSLSSGSTIYF.

As regards this clonotype: It may be a read error: a sequence one base away is much more abundant. This chain joins TRBV7-2 and TRBJ1-6, with a possible D match to TRBD1 (5 bases). CDR3 length: 18 amino acids. Germline loops: CDR1 SGHTA, CDR2 FQGNSA. CDR3 residues: CASSLPGGFGVYNSLLHF. Here the CDR3 DNA reads TGTGCCAGCAGCTTACCGGGGGGGTTTGGGGTTTATAATTCACTCCTCCACTTT.

Many counts were recorded for this clonotype. This rearrangement joins TRBV2 to TRBJ2-7; 7 bases fit TRBD1. CDR3 length: 13 residues. With 4 bases clipped from V and 3 bases from J, the junction kept 3 bases outside the gene matches. Germline lookup yields CDR1 SNHLY and CDR2 FYNNEI. This CDR3 is CASSGPGGYEQYF. The DNA for the CDR3 is TGTGCCAGCAGTGGTCCAGGGGGCTACGAGCAGTACTTC. Supplemented by reference TRBV2 and TRBJ2-7, the full variable domain reads EPEVTQTPSHQVTQMGQEVILRCVPISNHLYFYWYRQILGQKVEFLVSFYNNEISEKSEIFDDQFSVERPDGSNFTLKIRSTKLEDSAMYFCASSGPGGYEQYFGPGTRLTVT.

V and J are TRBV15 and TRBJ2-2; TRBD2 matches at 9 bases. CDR3 length: 17 residues. Germline loops: CDR1 LNHNV, CDR2 YYDKDF (reference sequence). With 1 base clipped from V and 5 bases from J, the junction kept 8 bases outside the gene matches. CDR3 sequence: CATSRGAGGLMTGELFF. CDR3 nucleotides: TGTGCCACCAGCAGAGGGGCGGGGGGGCTTATGACCGGGGAGCTGTTTTTT. Filled out from reference TRBV15 and TRBJ2-2, the complete variable domain reads DAMVIQNPRYQVTQFGKPVTLSCSQTLNHNVMYWYQQKSSQAPKLLFHYYDKDFNNEADTPDNFQSRRPNTSFCFLDIRSPGLGDTAMYLCATSRGAGGLMTGELFFGEGSRLTVL.

This clonotype was found a few times. The rearrangement joins TRBV7-9 to TRBJ2-1, with D unresolved. The ends were cut back, 5 bases at V and 6 bases at J, with 20 bases in the middle. In germline, CDR1 is SEHNR, CDR2 FQNEAQ (reference sequence). This CDR3 comprises 16 residues. The CDR3 protein is CASSHANGLMGNEQFF. DNA of the CDR3: TGTGCCAGCAGCCACGCGAACGGGTTGATGGGCAATGAGCAGTTCTTC.

This clonotype showed up many times. The gene calls are TRBV11-1 and TRBJ2-5, with TRBD2 matching over 10 bases. The CDR3 contains 15 residues. CDR1 is SGHAT and CDR2 is FQDESV in the germline V gene (reference sequence). V was clipped by 4 bases and J by 3 bases; unmatched bases: 5. The CDR3 protein is CASSSSSGGEETQYF. In nucleotides, the CDR3 is TGTGCCAGCAGCTCCTCTAGCGGGGGCGAAGAGACCCAGTACTTC. The variable domain in full, with the rest retrieved from reference TRBV11-1 and TRBJ2-5, is EAEVAQSPRYKITEKSQAVAFWCDPISGHATLYWYRQILGQGPELLVQFQDESVVDDSQLPKDRFSAERLKGVDSTLKIQPAELGDSAMYLCASSSSSGGEETQYFGPGTRLLVL.

This clonotype was recorded a few times. This may be a read error: a much more frequent sequence differs by one nucleotide. V usage is TRBV2 and J usage is TRBJ2-7; TRBD2 aligns across 12 bases. The CDR3 runs 15 residues. Germline V gene data show CDR1 as SNHLY and CDR2 as FYNNEI. The CDR3 DNA sequence: TGTGCCAGCAGGTTGACTAGCGGGGGCTCCTACGTGCAGTACTTC. Amino acids: CASRLTSGGSYVQYF.

Comment on this clonotype: A much bigger clone sits one base away, suggesting this may be a read error. The gene calls are TRBV6-1 and TRBJ1-2, with D possibly being TRBD1 (5 bases). The germline gives CDR1 MNHNS, CDR2 SASEGT. The ends were cut back, 6 bases at V and 8 bases at J, with 16 bases in the middle. The CDR3 runs to 13 residues. CDR3 nucleotides: TGTGCCAGCAGACCGGGAGAGGGGTCGGGCTACACCTTC. It translates to CASRPGEGSGYTF.

Notes on this clonotype: This clone may be a read error of a much larger clone one base away. This rearrangement joins TRBV20-1 to TRBJ2-3; 7 bases line up with TRBD1. The CDR3 contains 15 residues. Germline V gives CDR1 DFQATT, CDR2 SNEGSKA (reference sequence). After removal of 7 bases from V and 5 bases from J, the junction contained 15 bases not matched to a gene. CDR3 sequence: CSDRGGNSGGDTQYF. The CDR3 nucleotides read TGCAGTGACAGGGGCGGCAATTCCGGAGGAGATACGCAGTATTTT.

This clonotype was counted many times. CDR3 sequence (DNA): TGTGCCTGGAGTGTGACAGTAACCTACGAGCAGTACTTC. It specifies CAWSVTVTYEQYF. This chain uses TRBV30 with TRBJ2-7; D may be TRBD1 (5 bases). The V end was cut by 0 bases, the J end by 2 bases, with 8 bases between. Germline V CDR1 and CDR2: GTSNPN, SVGIG (reference sequence). CDR3 size: 13 residues.

Within the sample, this clonotype is medium-sized. This chain links TRBV6-1 with TRBJ1-6, with D possibly TRBD1 on 5 matching bases. Germline loops: CDR1 MNHNS, CDR2 SASEGT. The CDR3 runs to 13 residues. Trimming shortened V by 3 bases and J by 6 bases, and 6 bases separated the two germline ends. The CDR3 sequence is CASSDGGNSPLHF. The CDR3 DNA reads as TGTGCCAGCAGTGACGGGGGTAATTCACCCCTCCACTTT.

In its sample, this clonotype was seen a few times. The chain is built from TRBV5-1 and TRBJ1-1, with D possibly matching TRBD1 (6 bases). CDR1 and CDR2 from the germline V gene are SGHRS and YFSETQ. V lost 4 bases to trimming and J lost 4 bases, with 11 bases between them. This CDR3 region has 13 residues. The CDR3 here is CASSLGQSTEAFF. CDR3 DNA sequence: TGCGCCAGCAGCCTTGGACAGAGCACTGAAGCTTTCTTT.

The table lists this clonotype with a few counts. This chain uses TRBV20-1 with TRBJ2-3, with D possibly being TRBD2 (6 bases). The CDR3 runs to 15 residues. The germline V and J ends were trimmed by 3 bases and 4 bases, with 17 bases remaining between them. The germline V gene encodes CDR1 DFQATT and CDR2 SNEGSKA (reference sequence). The CDR3 protein is CSASKDYSIADTQYF. CDR3 in DNA: TGCAGTGCTAGCAAGGACTACTCCATTGCAGATACGCAGTATTTT.

This clonotype was observed at least ten times. The rearrangement links TRBV11-2 to TRBJ1-4; 7 bases align to TRBD1. J gave up 6 bases and V 3 bases, and 1 base lay outside the gene matches. Germline V gene lookup returns CDR1 SGHAT and CDR2 FQNNGV. This CDR3 has 13 residues. As DNA, the CDR3 is TGTGCCAGCAGCTTCGACAGGGATGAAAAACTGTTTTTT. Protein: CASSFDRDEKLFF.

This clonotype was picked up many times. V and J are TRBV28 and TRBJ1-5; D remains ambiguous. Germline-derived CDR1 and CDR2 are MDHEN and SYDVKM. Deletions cut 8 bases from V and 9 bases from J, with 8 bases between. This CDR3 comprises 10 residues. CDR3: CASGVLPQHF. The CDR3 nucleotides read TGTGCCAGCGGCGTCCTGCCCCAGCATTTT.

This clonotype was seen a few times. The chain has TRBV20-1 and TRBJ2-5, with 8 bases aligning to TRBD2. This CDR3 region has 13 residues. Per germline, CDR1 DFQATT and CDR2 SNEGSKA (reference sequence). V lost 5 bases to trimming and J lost 1 base; unmatched junction nucleotides: 3. The DNA of the CDR3 is TGCAGTGCTCAAGCGGGGGTCCAAGAGACCCAGTACTTC. The encoded protein is CSAQAGVQETQYF.

This clonotype is medium-sized (0.01 to 0.1%) by share. The CDR3: CASMVEGLDEQYF. CDR3 DNA: TGTGCCAGCATGGTGGAGGGACTGGACGAGCAGTACTTC. The chain combines TRBV2 with TRBJ2-7, with TRBD2 as a possible D gene (6 bases). The length of the CDR3 is 13 residues. Germline loops: CDR1 SNHLY, CDR2 FYNNEI. The ends were cut back, 7 bases at V and 5 bases at J, with 15 bases in the middle. The whole variable domain, filled in from reference TRBV2 and TRBJ2-7, reads EPEVTQTPSHQVTQMGQEVILRCVPISNHLYFYWYRQILGQKVEFLVSFYNNEISEKSEIFDDQFSVERPDGSNFTLKIRSTKLEDSAMYFCASMVEGLDEQYFGPGTRLTVT.

This clonotype appeared many times. The chain recombines TRBV19 with TRBJ2-5; no firm D call. V was trimmed by 4 bases and J by 2 bases, leaving 11 bases between them. CDR3 length: 14 amino acids. Per the germline V gene, CDR1 is LNHDA and CDR2 is SQIVND (reference sequence). The CDR3 here is CASSTPELQETQYF. The CDR3 nucleotides are TGTGCCAGTAGTACCCCGGAGCTACAAGAGACCCAGTACTTC.

V gene TRBV5-6 combines with J gene TRBJ2-2; D gene unclear. Germline V gene sequence: CDR1 SGHDT, CDR2 YYEEEE. The V end lost 1 base, the J end lost 1 base, and 5 bases lay between the germline ends. The CDR3 extends over 14 amino acids. The CDR3 DNA sequence: TGTGCCAGCAGCTTGACCCGGAACACCGGGGAGCTGTTTTTT. Encoded protein: CASSLTRNTGELFF.